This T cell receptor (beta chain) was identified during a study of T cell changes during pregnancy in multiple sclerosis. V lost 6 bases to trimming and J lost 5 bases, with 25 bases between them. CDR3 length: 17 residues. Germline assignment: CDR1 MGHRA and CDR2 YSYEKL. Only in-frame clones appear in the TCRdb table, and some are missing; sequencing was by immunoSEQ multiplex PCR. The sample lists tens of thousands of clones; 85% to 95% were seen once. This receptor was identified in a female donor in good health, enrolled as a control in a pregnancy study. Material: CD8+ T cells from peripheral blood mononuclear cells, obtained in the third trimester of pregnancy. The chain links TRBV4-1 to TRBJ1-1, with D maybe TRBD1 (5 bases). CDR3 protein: CASSLNQGTAGETEAFF. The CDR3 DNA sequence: TGCGCCAGCAGTCTGAACCAAGGCACGGCGGGGGAGACTGAAGCTTTCTTT.